This is a list of T cell receptor beta chains from one sample in a study of blood T cell repertoires in COVID-19. TCRdb's copy holds only in-frame clones and misses some; the assay was immunoSEQ multiplex PCR. Of 90,000 to 100,000 clones in the sample, less than 85% were seen once. Source material: peripheral blood. The receptors derive from a man aged 80 or over with acute or convalescent COVID-19. Both conserved end residues are trimmed from each CDR3. The size field is filled for only some rows; it gives once, few, many or a size class.

V gene	J gene	clone size	CDR3 protein
TRBV6-2/TRBV6-3	TRBJ1-1	NA	ASNPGDAGAAEAF
TRBV28	TRBJ2-7	NA	ASSFSSLLEGHSYEQY
TRBV7-8	TRBJ1-5	NA	ASSLEVLQGAGQPQH
TRBV11-3	TRBJ2-1	few	ASSSRDRGNEQF
TRBV5-4	TRBJ1-2	NA	VCQGDRNYGYT
TRBV11-2	TRBJ1-1	NA	ASSLPGNTEAF
TRBV12-1	TRBJ2-4	NA	ASSFSGTSGRGNIQY
TRBV12-5	TRBJ2-5	once	ASGRGTEETQY
TRBV15	TRBJ1-1	few	ATSRVRKPDFMNTEAF
TRBV4-1	TRBJ1-5	NA	ASSQDPQGNQPQH
TRBV10-3	TRBJ2-2	few	AISESRAGGRTGELF
TRBV7-9	TRBJ1-1	NA	ASSLPGMYTEAF
TRBV5-5	TRBJ1-1	once	ASSPGQGRATEAF
TRBV5-4	TRBJ1-6	few	ASTTGFGSPLH
TRBV24-1	TRBJ1-2	NA	ATSEPNRDSYGYT
TRBV18	TRBJ2-7	NA	ASSPTEQNYEQY
TRBV5-4	TRBJ2-3	NA	ASSLAGLASTDTQY
TRBV3-1/TRBV3-2	TRBJ2-1	few	ASSTDTYNEQF
TRBV3-1/TRBV3-2	TRBJ1-2	NA	ASSQGKSRDYGYT
TRBV7-6	TRBJ2-7	NA	ASGPGLANLEQY
TRBV14	TRBJ2-2	NA	ASSRQTLKGELF
TRBV5-1	TRBJ2-5	NA	ASRSAETQY
TRBV5-1	TRBJ2-1	NA	ASSSRTSGSRNEQF
TRBV5-8	TRBJ1-1	NA	ASSFRTGGNTEAF
TRBV6-1	TRBJ1-2	NA	ASSEQGTDGYT
TRBV7-2	TRBJ2-1	NA	ASTGAGRDEQF
TRBV19	TRBJ1-1	NA	ASSIGQLGTEAF
TRBV6-2/TRBV6-3	TRBJ2-1	once	ASSSRTSFGRLF